This T cell receptor (beta chain) was captured in a study of T cell repertoires in cytomegalovirus infection (dated by TCRdb to between 2019 and 2020). About the study as a whole: Donor HLA type was relevant to the analysis, because carriage of CMV infection together with the matching HLA type was indicated by public TCR beta signatures.

Results and caveats for the whole study, not just this receptor: Carriers of CMV infection plus the relevant HLA type were discriminated by the cumulative frequency of public TCR beta family members in the study cohort and in an independent 352-donor cohort. The ex vivo response was dominated by HLA-C-restricted CMV-specific TCR beta clonotypes, which also provided the single most frequent clonotype in two of eight donors.

As concerns this clonotype: The antigen it recognizes is unknown. One end of the junction varies from germline; a read error may be responsible.

The CDR3, cysteine through phenylalanine, is 17 amino acids long. CDR3 DNA only is kept here, 51 bases in frame from base 1. Taken from the germline V gene, the CDR1 and CDR2 loops are MGHRA and YSYEKL. Sequencing took place on an Illumina HiSeq 1500. In TCRdb, the public reads were trimmed at Q25 with fastp and aligned with MiXCR, with productive beta chains retained. Entries that share a CDR3 protein sequence are merged under the most common genes and DNA. In all, the sample holds more than 400,000 distinct CDR3 sequences, and less than 30% of those were seen once. The top ten clones comprise 13% of the sample.

The source of this sequence is a human donor in good health (CMV status not recorded). Some clones in this sample may be carry-over from other donors' samples. The material sequenced was PBMCs. Recombination linked TRBV4-1 to TRBJ1-3, with the D segment identity uncertain. Here the CDR3 is given as CASSQDKEVWAGNTIYF. The DNA sequence follows: TGTGCCAGCAGCCAAGATAAGGAGGTGTGGGCTGGAAACACCATATATTTT.